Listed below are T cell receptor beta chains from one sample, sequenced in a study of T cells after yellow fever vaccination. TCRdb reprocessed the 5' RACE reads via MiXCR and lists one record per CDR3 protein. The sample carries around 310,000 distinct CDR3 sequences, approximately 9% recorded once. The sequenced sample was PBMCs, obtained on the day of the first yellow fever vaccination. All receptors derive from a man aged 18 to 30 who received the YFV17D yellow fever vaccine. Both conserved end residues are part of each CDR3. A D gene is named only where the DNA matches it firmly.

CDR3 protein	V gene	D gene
CASRWNVRTYEQYF	TRBV6-1	-
CASSLASKAYANTGELFF	TRBV5-1	-
CASSGQGGQPQHF	TRBV5-1	-
CASSYVLDEKLFF	TRBV5-1	-
CASSPFSNEETQYF	TRBV18	-
CASSRDADTQYF	TRBV19	-
CASSIQGQYEQYF	TRBV28	TRBD1
CASRTGTGFHGYTF	TRBV7-9	TRBD1
CASSQDDYGYTF	TRBV4-2	-
CATKPGTSGGHQETQYF	TRBV28	TRBD2
CASSYLWRGNTEAFF	TRBV6-5	-
CASSRRTVSTDTQYF	TRBV5-5	-
CASSQGGGLGYNSPLHF	TRBV4-2	-
CASSPGVSRTDTQYF	TRBV7-6	-
CASSLQGLVYGYTF	TRBV5-6	-
CASSQRAVSPESTDTQYF	TRBV4-3	-
CASSKLAGGEGDTQYF	TRBV7-9	TRBD2
CASSVRGAEAGNTIYF	TRBV7-3	TRBD1
CASSPNSKEKLFF	TRBV18	-
CASSLAPGGSNQPQHF	TRBV5-1	-
CASSRIGEYNSPLHF	TRBV5-6	-
CASIGASGANVLTF	TRBV5-6	-
CRASLQRTSGGRVGETQYF	TRBV20-1	TRBD2
CASSVGGHEQFF	TRBV12-3/TRBV12-4	-
CASSWGTANEQFF	TRBV12-3/TRBV12-4	-
CASSLNQETQYF	TRBV5-1	-
CASSLTITGTYGHTF	TRBV5-1	-
CASSSGGDNSPLHF	TRBV12-3/TRBV12-4	TRBD1
CASTGSAKNIQYF	TRBV2	-
CASSQGTGALDTQYF	TRBV3-1	TRBD1
CASSFNRFTDTQYF	TRBV7-9	-
CASPALTSGGARGTDTQYF	TRBV11-1	TRBD2
CASSLDRGRVDTQYF	TRBV5-1	TRBD1
CASSLFSTYEQYF	TRBV7-2	-
CATSDPRGTEETQYF	TRBV24-1	TRBD1
CASSGLAASGNTIYF	TRBV11-2	-
CASSQAQGTSGYNEQFF	TRBV4-2	TRBD2
CASSRGYSDTQYF	TRBV7-3	-
CASSLGLAGNQETQYF	TRBV7-8	TRBD2
CASRPTRWGTTYEQYF	TRBV6-5	TRBD2
CASQVGGESGANVLTF	TRBV25-1	TRBD2
CASSPSDRPLYQETQYF	TRBV12-3/TRBV12-4	TRBD1
CATSRAASGAQETQYF	TRBV15	TRBD2
CASSALQGAQGLTGELFF	TRBV9	TRBD1
CSVEDQTGSAYEQYF	TRBV29-1	TRBD1
CASSVGTTNEKLFF	TRBV9	-
CASSLGGVEMPQHF	TRBV11-3	-
CASSPPVWGETQYF	TRBV11-2	-
CASSSTPTWQGAYSPLHF	TRBV27	-
CSVGPGTRYGYTF	TRBV29-1	-
CASSRTGDGQPQHF	TRBV7-9	TRBD1
CASSETGIFSYNEQFF	TRBV10-2	-
CASTFSDYGYTF	TRBV6-6	-
CASRHKGGRMGYTF	TRBV6-1	-
CASNPGEGGGAKGSYEQYF	TRBV12-3/TRBV12-4	TRBD2